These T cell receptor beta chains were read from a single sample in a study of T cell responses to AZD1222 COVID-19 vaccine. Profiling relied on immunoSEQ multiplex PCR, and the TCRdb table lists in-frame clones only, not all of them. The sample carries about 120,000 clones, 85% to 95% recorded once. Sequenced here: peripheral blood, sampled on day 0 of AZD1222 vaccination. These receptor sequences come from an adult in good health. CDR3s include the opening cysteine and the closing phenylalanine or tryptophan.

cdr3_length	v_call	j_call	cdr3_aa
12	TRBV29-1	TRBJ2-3	CSAGDPTDTQYF
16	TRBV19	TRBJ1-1	CASSPTPVGGFTEAFF
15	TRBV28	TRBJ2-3	CASTRGISSTDTQYF
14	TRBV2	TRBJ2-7	CASSAQTGYYEQYF
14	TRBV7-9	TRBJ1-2	CASSLTGQDYGYTF
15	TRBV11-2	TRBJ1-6	CASSLDFSQNSPLHF
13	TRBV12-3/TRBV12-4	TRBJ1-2	CASGGQGDYGYTF
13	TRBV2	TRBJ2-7	CASGAGTTYEQYF
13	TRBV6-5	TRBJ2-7	CASSRTASYEQYF
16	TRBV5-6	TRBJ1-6	CASSLWGTSYNSPLHF
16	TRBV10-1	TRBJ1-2	CASSESTQIGDGGYTF
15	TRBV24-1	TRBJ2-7	CATSDLVGLRYEQYF
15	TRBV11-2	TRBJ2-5	CASSQSPRLSETQYF
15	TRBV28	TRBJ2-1	CASSFSPNDDNEQFF
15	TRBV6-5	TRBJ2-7	CASSLVQGSSYEQYF
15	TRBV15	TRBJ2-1	CATSKRGREGNEQFF
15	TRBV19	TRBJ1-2	CASSHQGEVNYGYTF
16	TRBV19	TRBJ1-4	CASTLDGGATNEKLFF
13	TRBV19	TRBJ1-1	CASSIGSNHLAFF
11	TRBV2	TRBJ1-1	CASSEAWGAFF
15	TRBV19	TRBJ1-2	CASTNLDTPNYGYTF
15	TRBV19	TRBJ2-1	CASTRGGGSYNEQFF
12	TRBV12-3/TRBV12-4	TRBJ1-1	CASSFNRLEAFF
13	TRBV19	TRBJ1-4	CASSIKDGQKLFF
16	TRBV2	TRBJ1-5	CASSEALDRGNQPQHF
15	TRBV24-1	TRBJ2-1	CATSDPGGMENEQFF
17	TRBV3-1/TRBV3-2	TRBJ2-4	CASSHHRDRIAKNIQYF
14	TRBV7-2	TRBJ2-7	CASSPGRTWGEQYF
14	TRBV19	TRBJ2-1	CASSIFQANNEQFF
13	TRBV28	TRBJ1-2	CASSYGTASNYTF
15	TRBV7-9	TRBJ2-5	CASSLAGGFQETQYF
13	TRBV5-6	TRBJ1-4	CASSLEDRDNLFF
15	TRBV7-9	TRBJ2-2	CASSSRFDTPGELFF
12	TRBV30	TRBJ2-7	CAWSHTSYEQYF
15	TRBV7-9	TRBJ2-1	CASRGSGTRGSEQFF
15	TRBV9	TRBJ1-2	CASSVDGTRNYGYTF
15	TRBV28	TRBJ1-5	CASSLGGRSNQPQHF
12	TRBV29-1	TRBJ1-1	CSVVPGNTEAFF
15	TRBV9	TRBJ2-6	CASSVEGAGANVLTF
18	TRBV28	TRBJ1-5	CASSLRTNSYYSNQPQHF
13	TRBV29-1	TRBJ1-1	CSVDPAWNTEAFF
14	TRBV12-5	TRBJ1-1	CASGSGLPNTEAFF
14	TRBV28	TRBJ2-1	CASSTGWTTNEQFF
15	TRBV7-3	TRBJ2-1	CASSLNWVSYNEQFF
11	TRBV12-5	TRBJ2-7	CASGQTYEQYF
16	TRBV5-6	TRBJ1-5	CASSLYGGAENQPQHF
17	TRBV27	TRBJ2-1	CASSDSGTSGRYNEQFF
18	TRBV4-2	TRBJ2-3	CASSPWTSGSEGTDTQYF
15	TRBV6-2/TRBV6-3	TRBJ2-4	CASSLPQLAKNIQYF
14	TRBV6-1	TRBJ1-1	CASSEALGDTEAFF
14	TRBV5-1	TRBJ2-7	CASSPDSQTYEQYF